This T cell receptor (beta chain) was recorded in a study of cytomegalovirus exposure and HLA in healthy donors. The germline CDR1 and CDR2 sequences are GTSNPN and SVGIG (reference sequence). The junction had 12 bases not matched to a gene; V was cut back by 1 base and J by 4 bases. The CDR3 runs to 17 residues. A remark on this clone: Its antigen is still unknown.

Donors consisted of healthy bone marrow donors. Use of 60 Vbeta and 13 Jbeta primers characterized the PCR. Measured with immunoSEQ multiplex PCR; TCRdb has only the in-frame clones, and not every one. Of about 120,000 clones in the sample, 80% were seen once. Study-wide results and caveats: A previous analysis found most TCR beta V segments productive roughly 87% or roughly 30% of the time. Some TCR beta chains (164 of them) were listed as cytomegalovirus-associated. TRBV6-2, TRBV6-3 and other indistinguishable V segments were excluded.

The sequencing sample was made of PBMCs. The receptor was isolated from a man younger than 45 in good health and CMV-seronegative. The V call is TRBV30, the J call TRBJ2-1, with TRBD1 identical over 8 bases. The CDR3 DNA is TGTGCCTGGAGTGCCCAAAAGACAGGGGTTGGATACAATGAGCAGTTCTTC. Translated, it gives CAWSAQKTGVGYNEQFF.